Each of the 25 T cell receptor beta chains below was sequenced from the same sample in a study of blood T cell dynamics during melanoma immunotherapy. The time point here: week 3, after first cycle of checkpoint inhibitor. The table came from immunoSEQ multiplex PCR; TCRdb's copy has only in-frame clones and leaves some out. The data show fewer than 20,000 clones, less than 95% seen once. Source: effector memory CD8+ T cells from blood, taken from a patient treated with checkpoint blockade. All receptors come from a human donor with melanoma.

J is TRBJ2-7 and V is TRBV5-6; perhaps TRBD1 as D (5 bases). The V end lost 4 bases, the J end lost 7 bases, and 15 bases lay between the germline ends. CDR1 SGHDT and CDR2 YYEEEE come from the germline V gene. This CDR3 contains 13 residues. In nucleotides, the CDR3 is TGTGCCAGCAGCCCCGGTGGGGCAGGAGAGCAGTACTTC. Translating it yields CASSPGGAGEQYF. The full variable domain, with the rest looked up from reference TRBV5-6 and TRBJ2-7, is DAGVTQSPTHLIKTRGQQVTLRCSPKSGHDTVSWYQQALGQGPQFIFQYYEEEERQRGNFPDRFSGHQFPNYSSELNVNALLLGDSALYLCASSPGGAGEQYFGPGTRLTVT.

This chain connects TRBV9 to TRBJ2-5; 11 bases match TRBD1. Unmatched junction bases numbered 10, after V lost 4 bases and J lost 5 bases. This CDR3 region has 16 residues. CDR1 SGDLS and CDR2 YYNGEE come from the germline V gene. The CDR3, as DNA: TGTGCCAGCAGCTCCCCCCGGACAGGGGGCGCGGAGACCCAGTACTTC. It encodes CASSSPRTGGAETQYF.

This CDR3 is CASAAGAETGELFF. The DNA for the CDR3 is TGTGCCAGCGCGGCGGGAGCCGAGACCGGGGAGCTGTTTTTT. This chain connects TRBV27 to TRBJ2-2, with 7 bases that match TRBD2. With V trimmed by 8 bases and J by 5 bases, 8 bases remained unmatched. The length of the CDR3 is 14 residues. Germline loops: CDR1 MNHEY, CDR2 SMNVEV (reference sequence).

The chain couples TRBV28 to TRBJ2-7, with a tentative D call TRBD1 (6 bases). Germline-derived CDR1 and CDR2 are MDHEN and SYDVKM. The CDR3 is 14 amino acids. The germline V and J ends were trimmed by 5 bases and 2 bases, with 13 bases remaining between them. CDR3 coding DNA: TGTGCCAGCAGTAGAACAGGGTCCGCCTACGAGCAGTACTTC. It is translated as CASSRTGSAYEQYF.

The rearrangement links TRBV27 to TRBJ2-1; TRBD2 aligns across 7 bases. With V trimmed by 2 bases and J by 2 bases, 3 bases remained unmatched. This CDR3 contains 15 residues. CDR1 and CDR2 (germline): MNHEY, SMNVEV (reference sequence). The CDR3 loop reads CASSLGGGPYNEQFF. DNA for the CDR3: TGTGCCAGCAGTTTAGGGGGGGGACCCTACAATGAGCAGTTCTTC.

The chain links TRBV15 to TRBJ2-5; 11 bases map to TRBD1. Germline-derived CDR1 and CDR2 are LNHNV and YYDKDF (reference sequence). The CDR3 contains 15 residues. The ends lost 5 bases at V and 4 bases at J; junction bases unmatched: 6. Written as DNA, the CDR3 is TGTGCCACCAGCGGGACCGGGACAGGGGGAGAGACCCAGTACTTC. It yields the protein CATSGTGTGGETQYF.

The genes are TRBV6-6 and TRBJ2-7; TRBD2 matches at 8 bases. With 4 bases clipped from V and 2 bases from J, the junction kept 7 bases outside the gene matches. Germline CDR1 MNHNY, CDR2 SVGAGI (reference sequence). This CDR3 is 15 amino acids long. CDR3 protein: CASSLSSGLTYEQYF. CDR3 coding DNA: TGTGCCAGCAGTTTGTCTAGCGGGCTTACCTACGAGCAGTACTTC.

This CDR3 reads CASSLITSGRNIQYF. The CDR3 region has the DNA TGTGCCAGCAGCCTGATAACTAGCGGGAGAAACATTCAGTACTTC. This chain joins TRBV7-9 and TRBJ2-4, with 11 bases matching TRBD2. With 5 bases clipped from V and 6 bases from J, the junction kept 6 bases outside the gene matches. CDR1 and CDR2 from the germline V gene are SEHNR and FQNEAQ (reference sequence). CDR3 length: 15 amino acids. Using reference TRBV7-9 and TRBJ2-4 for the parts outside the CDR3, the full variable domain is DTGVSQNPRHKITKRGQNVTFRCDPISEHNRLYWYRQTLGQGPEFLTYFQNEAQLEKSRLLSDRFSAERPKGSFSTLEIQRTEQGDSAMYLCASSLITSGRNIQYFGAGTRLSVL.

The rearrangement joins TRBV6-4 to TRBJ2-3, with no clear D. V shed 0 bases and J shed 3 bases, with 7 bases lying between them. This CDR3 has 14 residues. The germline V gene encodes CDR1 MRHNA and CDR2 SNTAGT. The CDR3 DNA follows: TGTGCCAGCAGTGACTCGGGGTTTACAGATACGCAGTATTTT. This translates into CASSDSGFTDTQYF.

The gene calls are TRBV28 and TRBJ2-5, with D unclear. The CDR3 totals 17 residues. V gave up 7 bases and J gave up 0 bases, with 21 bases separating them. Per germline, CDR1 MDHEN and CDR2 SYDVKM. The CDR3 reads CASTEDRSTRYQETQYF. As DNA, the CDR3 is TGTGCCAGCACCGAGGACCGCTCCACTCGGTACCAAGAGACCCAGTACTTC.

The chain combines TRBV4-3 with TRBJ1-5, with D maybe TRBD1 (6 bases). This CDR3 region has 14 residues. Germline V lookup: CDR1 LGHNA, CDR2 YSLEER. Trimming cost V 3 bases and J 4 bases, with 10 bases left between them. The CDR3 DNA reads TGCGCCAGCAGCCATCGACAGGAGAATCAGCCCCAGCATTTT. As protein: CASSHRQENQPQHF.

The genes are TRBV7-9 and TRBJ2-6; D gene uncertain. The V and J ends lost 4 bases and 2 bases respectively, with 15 bases between them. This CDR3 has 17 amino acids. The germline V gene encodes CDR1 SEHNR and CDR2 FQNEAQ (reference sequence). CDR3 sequence (DNA): TGTGCCAGCAGCTCTAGTGGGGAAATGGCTGGGGCCAACGTCCTGACTTTC. It is translated as CASSSSGEMAGANVLTF.

The V call is TRBV6-1, the J call TRBJ2-1; D is uncertain. From germline, CDR1 is MNHNS and CDR2 SASEGT. The CDR3 is made up of 14 amino acids. The V and J ends lost 5 bases and 8 bases respectively, with 16 bases between them. The CDR3 sequence: CASSQTLSRYEQFF. Written as DNA, the CDR3 is TGTGCCAGCAGTCAAACCCTTAGCAGGTATGAGCAGTTCTTC.

This clone was observed a single time. This CDR3 reads CATSHTVLDYGYTF. DNA for the CDR3: TGTGCCACCAGCCATACGGTTTTAGACTATGGCTACACCTTC. This chain links TRBV15 with TRBJ1-2; D remains unclear. Trimming took 5 bases from V and 3 from J, leaving 13 bases between them. This CDR3 has 14 residues. Per the germline V gene, CDR1 is LNHNV and CDR2 is YYDKDF (reference sequence).

The gene calls are TRBV14 and TRBJ1-1, with D tentatively TRBD1 (6 bases). This CDR3 is 17 amino acids long. Germline V CDR1 and CDR2: SGHDN, FVKESK. Trimming cost V 0 bases and J 5 bases, with 19 bases left between them. The CDR3 reads CASSQDWADGGLTEAFF. The CDR3 DNA sequence: TGTGCCAGCAGCCAAGATTGGGCGGACGGGGGGCTTACTGAAGCTTTCTTT.

The CDR3 bases are TGTGCCAGCAGTTGGGACGGCGGGGAAGGGGGCTTTTATGGCTACACCTTC. Translated: CASSWDGGEGGFYGYTF. The chain employs TRBV27 and TRBJ1-2; 7 bases line up with TRBD1. There are 17 residues in the CDR3. In germline, CDR1 is MNHEY, CDR2 SMNVEV (reference sequence). The J segment lost 5 bases and the V segment lost 4 bases, leaving 16 bases of the junction unmatched.

CDR3 bases: TGTGCCAGTAGTACCTGGGACAGGGCCGGCTATGGCTACACCTTC. Its translation: CASSTWDRAGYGYTF. This chain connects TRBV19 to TRBJ1-2, with 9 nucleotides matching TRBD1. Trimming removed 4 bases from V and 4 bases from J; junction bases left unmatched: 7. CDR1 is LNHDA and CDR2 is SQIVND in the germline V gene (reference sequence). The CDR3 has 15 amino acids.

The gene calls are TRBV6-5 and TRBJ2-1; 8 bases match TRBD2. With V trimmed by 2 bases and J by 4 bases, 4 bases remained unmatched. The CDR3 spans 15 residues. In germline, CDR1 is MNHEY, CDR2 SVGAGI. CDR3 nucleotides: TGTGCCAGCAGTTACGGAGCGGGAGAGTACAATGAGCAGTTCTTC. It encodes CASSYGAGEYNEQFF.

This clone turned up a few times. The gene calls are TRBV4-1 and TRBJ1-5; D uncertain. The length of the CDR3 is 16 residues. V was trimmed by 0 bases and J by 1 base, leaving 10 bases between them. Germline V gene data show CDR1 as MGHRA and CDR2 as YSYEKL. This chain's CDR3 is CASSQEGRPSNQPQHF. The CDR3, as DNA: TGCGCCAGCAGCCAAGAGGGCAGGCCCAGCAATCAGCCCCAGCATTTT.

The chain is built from TRBV6-1 and TRBJ2-5; TRBD2 matches at 12 bases. CDR3 length equals 15 residues. Germline CDR1 MNHNS, CDR2 SASEGT. The J segment lost 6 bases and the V segment lost 3 bases, leaving 5 bases of the junction unmatched. The CDR3 is CASSDTSGRSKTQYF. The CDR3 DNA reads TGTGCCAGCAGTGATACTAGCGGGAGGAGCAAGACCCAGTACTTC.

This clone was counted only a few times. The rearrangement links TRBV2 to TRBJ1-5; the D is unclear. The CDR3 covers 14 residues. Trimming pared 5 bases from V and 0 bases from J, leaving 8 bases between. Germline CDR1 SNHLY, CDR2 FYNNEI. Here the CDR3 DNA reads TGTGCCAGCAGTCCGGGCCGTAGCAATCAGCCCCAGCATTTT. Its translation: CASSPGRSNQPQHF.

The chain combines TRBV6-4 with TRBJ1-1; D call uncertain. Germline CDR1 and CDR2: MRHNA and SNTAGT. This CDR3 spans 13 amino acids. The V and J ends lost 3 bases and 1 base respectively, with 6 bases between them. The CDR3 sequence is CASSENSNTEAFF. CDR3 in DNA: TGTGCCAGCAGTGAAAACTCGAACACTGAAGCTTTCTTT.

This chain joins TRBV6-9 and TRBJ2-7; D uncertain. Germline V CDR1 and CDR2: MNHGY, SVAAGI. This CDR3 has 16 residues. The ends were cut back, 4 bases at V and 5 bases at J, with 21 bases in the middle. The CDR3 is CASSCYLARSGHEQYF. The CDR3 DNA sequence: TGTGCCAGCAGTTGTTACCTCGCAAGGTCGGGCCACGAGCAGTACTTC.

This chain uses TRBV5-4 with TRBJ2-7; D unclear. From germline, CDR1 is SGHNT and CDR2 YYREEE (reference sequence). The CDR3 loop spans 14 amino acids. Trimming stripped 2 bases from V and 0 bases from J, with 9 bases between. The DNA for the CDR3 is TGTGCCAGCAGCTTAATTGGTCTCTCCTACGAGCAGTACTTC. It codes for CASSLIGLSYEQYF.

V usage is TRBV20-1 and J usage is TRBJ1-1; D unclear. The germline V gene encodes CDR1 DFQATT and CDR2 SNEGSKA (reference sequence). This CDR3 spans 9 amino acids. Trimming took off 5 bases at V and 10 bases at J, with 8 bases between the two ends. The CDR3 spells CSAPAAAFF. As DNA, the CDR3 is TGCAGTGCTCCGGCGGCAGCTTTCTTT.